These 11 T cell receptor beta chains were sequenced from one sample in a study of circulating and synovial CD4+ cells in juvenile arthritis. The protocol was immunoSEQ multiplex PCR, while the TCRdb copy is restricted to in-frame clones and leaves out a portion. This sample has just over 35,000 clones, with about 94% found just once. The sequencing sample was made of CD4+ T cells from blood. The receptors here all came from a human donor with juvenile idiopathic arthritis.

The CDR3 loop reads CSVSRGAVYGYTF. In DNA, the CDR3 is TGCAGCGTTAGTAGGGGCGCTGTCTATGGCTACACCTTC. The chain links TRBV29-1 to TRBJ1-2; D is perhaps TRBD1 (5 bases). The germline V and J ends were trimmed by 5 bases and 4 bases, with 14 bases remaining between them. The CDR3 sequence is 13 residues long. Per the germline V gene, CDR1 is SQVTM and CDR2 is ANQGSEA.

The CDR3 sequence: CASSQDRRGRRDGYTF. DNA of the CDR3: TGCGCCAGCAGCCAAGATCGACGGGGCAGGAGGGATGGCTACACCTTC. The chain carries TRBV4-3 and TRBJ1-2; tentative D call: TRBD1 (5 bases). This CDR3 comprises 16 residues. V was pared by 0 bases and J by 6 bases, with 17 bases between. Looked up from germline, CDR1 is LGHNA and CDR2 is YSLEER.

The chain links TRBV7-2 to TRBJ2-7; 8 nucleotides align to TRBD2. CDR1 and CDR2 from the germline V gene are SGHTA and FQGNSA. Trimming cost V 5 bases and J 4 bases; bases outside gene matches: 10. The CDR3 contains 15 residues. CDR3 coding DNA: TGTGCCAGCAGCCCGCGCCCAGCGGGGGAGTACGAGCAGTACTTC. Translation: CASSPRPAGEYEQYF.

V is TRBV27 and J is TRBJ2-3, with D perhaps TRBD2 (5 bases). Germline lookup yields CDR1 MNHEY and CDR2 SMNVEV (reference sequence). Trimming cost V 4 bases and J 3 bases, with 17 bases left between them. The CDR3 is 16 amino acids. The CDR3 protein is CASSSDRAPGTDTQYF. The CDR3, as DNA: TGTGCCAGCAGTTCGGACCGGGCCCCGGGGACAGATACGCAGTATTTT.

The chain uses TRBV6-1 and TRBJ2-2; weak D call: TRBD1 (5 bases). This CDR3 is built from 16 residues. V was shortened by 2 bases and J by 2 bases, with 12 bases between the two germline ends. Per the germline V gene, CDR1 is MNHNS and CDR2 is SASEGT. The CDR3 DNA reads TGTGCCAGCAGTGAAAGGGCAGGGATCAACACCGGGGAGCTGTTTTTT. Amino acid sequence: CASSERAGINTGELFF.

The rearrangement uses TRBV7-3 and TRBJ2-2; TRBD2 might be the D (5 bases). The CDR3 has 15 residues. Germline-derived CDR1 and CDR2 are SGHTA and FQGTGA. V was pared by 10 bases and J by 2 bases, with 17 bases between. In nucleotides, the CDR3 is TGTGCCACGTCTCTAGGGAGCGTCAACACCGGGGAGCTGTTTTTT. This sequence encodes CATSLGSVNTGELFF. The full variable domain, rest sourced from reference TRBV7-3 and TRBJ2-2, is GAGVSQTPSNKVTEKGKYVELRCDPISGHTALYWYRQSLGQGPEFLIYFQGTGAADDSGLPNDRFFAVRPEGSVSTLKIQRTERGDSAVYLCATSLGSVNTGELFFGEGSRLTVL.

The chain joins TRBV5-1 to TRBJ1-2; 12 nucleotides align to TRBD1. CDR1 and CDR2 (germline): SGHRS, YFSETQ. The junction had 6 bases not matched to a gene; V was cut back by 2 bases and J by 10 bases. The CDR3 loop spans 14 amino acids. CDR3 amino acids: CASSFPGTGGFYTF. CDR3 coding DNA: TGCGCCAGCAGCTTTCCCGGGACAGGGGGCTTCTACACCTTC.

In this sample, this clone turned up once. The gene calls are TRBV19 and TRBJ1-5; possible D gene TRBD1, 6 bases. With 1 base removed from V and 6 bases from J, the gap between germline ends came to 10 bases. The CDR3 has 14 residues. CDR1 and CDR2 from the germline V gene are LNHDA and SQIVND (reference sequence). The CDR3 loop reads CASSIAGGGQPQHF. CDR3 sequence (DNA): TGTGCCAGTAGTATAGCTGGGGGCGGTCAGCCCCAGCATTTT.

The CDR3 loop reads CASSYHRQGALLDGYTF. As DNA, the CDR3 is TGTGCCAGCAGCTACCACCGACAGGGGGCCTTATTGGATGGCTACACCTTC. This chain links TRBV7-9 with TRBJ1-2; 10 nucleotides align to TRBD1. Per germline, CDR1 SEHNR and CDR2 FQNEAQ (reference sequence). CDR3 size: 17 residues. J gave up 6 bases and V 4 bases, and 14 bases lay outside the gene matches.

The CDR3 here is CASRADRGASYGYTF. As DNA, the CDR3 is TGTGCCAGCAGGGCCGACAGGGGAGCGTCCTATGGCTACACCTTC. The chain couples TRBV6-1 to TRBJ1-2, with 8 bases fitting TRBD1. With V trimmed by 6 bases and J by 4 bases, 10 bases remained unmatched. The germline V gene has CDR1 MNHNS and CDR2 SASEGT. CDR3 length: 15 amino acids.

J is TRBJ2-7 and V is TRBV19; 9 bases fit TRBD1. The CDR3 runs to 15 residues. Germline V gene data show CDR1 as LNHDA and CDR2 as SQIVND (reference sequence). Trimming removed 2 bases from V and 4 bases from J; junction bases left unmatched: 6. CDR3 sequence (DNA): TGTGCCAGTAGTATAACGGGACAGGGAAAGTACGAGCAGTACTTC. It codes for CASSITGQGKYEQYF.